This TCR beta chain was retrieved from a study of ipilimumab plus nivolumab after autologous stem cell transplantation. Some clones are missing from TCRdb's copy, which holds only in-frame ones; the method was immunoSEQ multiplex PCR. Among tens of thousands of clones listed, 65% to 85% were seen once. The junction had 8 bases not matched to a gene; V was cut back by 4 bases and J by 1 base. Germline V CDR1 and CDR2: SGHRS, YFSETQ. This CDR3 is built from 15 residues. This clonotype was sampled from a male donor with diffuse large B-cell lymphoma. Source: PBMCs, taken in a trial of ipilimumab plus nivolumab as post-transplant consolidation. This chain connects TRBV5-1 to TRBJ2-7; TRBD1 matches 7 bases. CDR3 residues: CASSQGTVESYEQYF. The CDR3 bases are TGCGCCAGCAGCCAAGGGACAGTGGAATCCTACGAGCAGTACTTC.